This TCR beta chain came from a study of patients and donors after allogeneic stem cell transplantation (dated by TCRdb to 2020 to 2021). V is reduced by 2 bases and J by 10 bases, leaving a spacing of 23 bases between them. The CDR3 starts with the cysteine, ends with the phenylalanine, and has 16 residues. Left in the record is the CDR3 DNA by itself, 48 bases read in frame from the first base. Based on the germline V gene, the CDR1 and CDR2 sequences are MNHEY and SVGAGI. The library was prepared using RT-PCR. TCRdb lists the instrument as NextSeq 550. TCRdb trimmed public reads at Q25 via fastp, called clones via MiXCR and kept in-frame beta chains. Each entry merges the rows of one CDR3 protein and shows their most common DNA and genes. Here the sample has some 87,000 distinct CDR3 sequences; around 48% occur a single time. Of the sample, around 55% is held by the ten largest clones. This clonotype was detected only a few times. Its antigen remains unidentified. No quality values exist for individual bases; no much larger clone is one base distant.

The chain is assembled from TRBV6-5 and TRBJ1-1; no confident D gene assignment can be made. This clonotype was sampled from a human donor who was either an allogeneic HSCT recipient or a stem cell or donor lymphocyte infusion donor (not recorded which). It is not recorded whose cells these are; they may come from a transplant donor. The sample comprised blood, either unsorted or a sorted T cell fraction (not recorded which). The CDR3 reads CASSYGGWTTASLAFF. The DNA sequence reads TGTGCCAGCAGTTACGGTGGTTGGACGACGGCTTCATTAGCTTTCTTT.